Listed below are T cell receptor beta chains from one sample, sequenced in a study of blood T cell repertoires in COVID-19. The protocol was immunoSEQ multiplex PCR, while the TCRdb copy is restricted to in-frame clones and leaves out a portion. The sample holds 200,000 to 250,000 clones; more than 70% are singletons and the top ten take less than 3.5%. Sequencing was carried out using peripheral blood. These receptor sequences come from a woman aged 55-75 years with acute or convalescent COVID-19. CDR3s include the opening cysteine and the closing phenylalanine or tryptophan. Each record gives: J gene, V gene, CDR3 protein.

j_gene: TRBJ1-1; v_gene: TRBV12-3/TRBV12-4; CDR3aa: CASSLGQEREAFF
j_gene: TRBJ2-3; v_gene: TRBV15; CDR3aa: CATSTGTSGGTDTQYF
j_gene: TRBJ1-2; v_gene: TRBV10-3; CDR3aa: CAISESGQGGYTF
j_gene: TRBJ2-3; v_gene: TRBV24-1; CDR3aa: CATSDLVGGGYTQYF
j_gene: TRBJ1-6; v_gene: TRBV6-5; CDR3aa: CASSSGRSPLHF
j_gene: TRBJ2-3; v_gene: TRBV18; CDR3aa: CASSRTWTSGGDTQYF
j_gene: TRBJ1-4; v_gene: TRBV15; CDR3aa: CATSTGQRANEKLFF
j_gene: TRBJ2-1; v_gene: TRBV3-1/TRBV3-2; CDR3aa: CASSPGTSGSLAYNEQFF
j_gene: TRBJ2-6; v_gene: TRBV2; CDR3aa: CASSASSGANVLTF
j_gene: TRBJ2-7; v_gene: TRBV6-6; CDR3aa: CASSYSASGDGYAYF
j_gene: TRBJ2-7; v_gene: TRBV11-2; CDR3aa: CASSELGPYEQYF
j_gene: TRBJ2-5; v_gene: TRBV5-6; CDR3aa: CASSLGLGHIQETQYF
j_gene: TRBJ1-5; v_gene: TRBV6-1; CDR3aa: CASSERTGVYQPQHF
j_gene: TRBJ1-5; v_gene: TRBV5-8; CDR3aa: CASSLETFSFSPQHF
j_gene: TRBJ2-2; v_gene: TRBV9; CDR3aa: CASSESGRSTGELFF
j_gene: TRBJ1-5; v_gene: TRBV4-1; CDR3aa: CASSYRHRDNSNQPQHF
j_gene: TRBJ2-7; v_gene: TRBV15; CDR3aa: CATTKSTGGPLAYEQYF
j_gene: TRBJ2-2; v_gene: TRBV9; CDR3aa: CASSYRLAGEYTGELFF
j_gene: TRBJ1-6; v_gene: TRBV7-2; CDR3aa: CASSSSTGQGRLTLHF
j_gene: TRBJ2-5; v_gene: TRBV30; CDR3aa: CAWSVTQRGGNEETQYF
j_gene: TRBJ2-7; v_gene: TRBV4-1; CDR3aa: CASSQFASGGFGYEQYF
j_gene: TRBJ1-6; v_gene: TRBV6-5; CDR3aa: CASRTNWRANSPLHF
j_gene: TRBJ2-7; v_gene: TRBV27; CDR3aa: CASSFVRAKNEQYF
j_gene: TRBJ2-7; v_gene: TRBV27; CDR3aa: CASTETGARPEQYF
j_gene: TRBJ2-2; v_gene: TRBV5-6; CDR3aa: CASSRRELAGGTGELFF
j_gene: TRBJ2-1; v_gene: TRBV7-9; CDR3aa: CASSFFRDYGNNEQFF
j_gene: TRBJ2-3; v_gene: TRBV3-1/TRBV3-2; CDR3aa: CASSRGTLTDTQYF
j_gene: TRBJ1-5; v_gene: TRBV28; CDR3aa: CASSLPGTGAQGQPQHF
j_gene: TRBJ2-2; v_gene: TRBV6-2/TRBV6-3; CDR3aa: CASSSAFPRDRGWNTGELFF
j_gene: TRBJ2-3; v_gene: TRBV10-3; CDR3aa: CAISPSISHRDTDTQYF